This T cell receptor beta chain was retrieved from a study of neurological immune-mediated disorders. The unsorted libraries had their origin in 2 million PBMCs stored at -80 C. Germline lookup yields CDR1 SGHRS and CDR2 YFSETQ. There are 15 residues in the CDR3. With V trimmed by 4 bases and J by 5 bases, 9 bases remained unmatched. 5'RACE with 10-nucleotide random UMIs generated the cDNA. TCRdb reprocessed the 5' RACE reads with MiXCR, giving one entry per CDR3 protein. The sample holds approximately 74,000 distinct CDR3 sequences, roughly 9.9% seen once. Study results and limitations: HTLV-1-associated myelopathy ranked highest for TCR clonal expansion and multiple sclerosis lowest, beneath healthy controls.

This clonotype was recorded at least ten times. Antigen unknown. This receptor was obtained from a man aged 45-60 years in good health. The chain links TRBV5-1 to TRBJ2-1, with TRBD2 matching 7 bases. Sample: PBMCs. CDR3 bases: TGCGCCAGCAGCAGAACGGGACTAACAAACAATGAGCAGTTCTTC. Protein: CASSRTGLTNNEQFF.